This TCR beta chain was captured by sequencing in a study of technical replicates of blood from a few donors. Method: immunoSEQ multiplex PCR; TCRdb's copy keeps in-frame clones and lacks some. The profile shows 55,000 to 70,000 clones, 75% to 90% of them singletons. This CDR3 is built from 14 residues. CDR1 and CDR2 from the germline V gene are SGHRS and YFSETQ. Trimming left V 4 bases short and J 3 bases short, with 14 bases between. This rearrangement joins TRBV5-1 to TRBJ2-7, with D perhaps matching TRBD2 (6 bases). The source of this sequence is a human donor in good health. Some clones in this sample may be carry-over from other donors' samples. What was sequenced was PBMCs. In nucleotides, the CDR3 is TGCGCCAGCAGCATACCTAGCGCTCTCTACGAGCAGTACTTC. It is translated as CASSIPSALYEQYF.